Listed here are 2 T cell receptor beta chains from one sample, sequenced in a study of cytomegalovirus exposure and HLA in healthy donors. Researchers ran the PCR with 60 Vbeta and 13 Jbeta primers. TCRdb keeps only in-frame clones here, not all; method: immunoSEQ multiplex PCR. This sample yields some 150,000 clones, of which 70% to 85% are seen a single time; under 2.5% belongs to the top ten. The specimen sequenced was PBMCs. These receptors all come from a human donor in good health.

The CDR3 is CASSEAGRLGETQYF. The DNA for the CDR3 is TGTGCCAGCAGTGAAGCAGGCAGGTTGGGAGAGACCCAGTACTTC. V and J are TRBV6-1 and TRBJ2-5; D not resolved. CDR3 size: 15 residues. V lost 0 bases and J lost 4, with 12 bases in between. Germline lookup yields CDR1 MNHNS and CDR2 SASEGT.

J is TRBJ1-6 and V is TRBV7-8; a weak D match, TRBD1 (6 bases). Trimming took off 5 bases at V and 7 bases at J, with 15 bases between the two ends. The CDR3 spans 15 residues. Germline V lookup: CDR1 SGHVS, CDR2 FQNEAQ. CDR3 protein: CASSHPGQINSPLHF. As DNA, the CDR3 is TGTGCCAGCAGCCATCCCGGACAGATAAATTCACCCCTCCACTTT.